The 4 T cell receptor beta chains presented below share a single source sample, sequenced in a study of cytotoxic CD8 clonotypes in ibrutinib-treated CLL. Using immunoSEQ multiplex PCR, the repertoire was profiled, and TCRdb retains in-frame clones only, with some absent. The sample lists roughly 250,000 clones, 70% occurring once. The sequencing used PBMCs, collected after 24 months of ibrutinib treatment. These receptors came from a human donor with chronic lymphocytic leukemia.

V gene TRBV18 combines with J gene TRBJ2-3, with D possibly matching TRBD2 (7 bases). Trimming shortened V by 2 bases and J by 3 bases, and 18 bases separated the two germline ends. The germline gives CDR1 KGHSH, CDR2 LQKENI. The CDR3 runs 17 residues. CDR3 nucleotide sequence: TGTGCCAGCTCACCAACCGTAGGGGGAGGGAGGACAGATACGCAGTATTTT. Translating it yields CASSPTVGGGRTDTQYF.

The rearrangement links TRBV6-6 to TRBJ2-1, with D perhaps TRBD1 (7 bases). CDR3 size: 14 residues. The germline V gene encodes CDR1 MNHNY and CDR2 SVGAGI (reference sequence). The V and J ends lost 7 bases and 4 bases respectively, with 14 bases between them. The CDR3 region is CASNRGLAYNEQFF. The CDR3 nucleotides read TGTGCCAGCAACAGGGGACTGGCTTACAATGAGCAGTTCTTC.

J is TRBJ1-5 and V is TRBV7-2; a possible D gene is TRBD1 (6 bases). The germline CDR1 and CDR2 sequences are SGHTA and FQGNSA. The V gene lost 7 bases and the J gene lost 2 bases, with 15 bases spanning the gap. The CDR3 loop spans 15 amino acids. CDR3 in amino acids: CASTVRGGGNQPQHF. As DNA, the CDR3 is TGTGCCAGCACCGTAAGAGGGGGAGGCAATCAGCCCCAGCATTTT. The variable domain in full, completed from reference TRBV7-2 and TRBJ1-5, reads GAGVSQSPSNKVTEKGKDVELRCDPISGHTALYWYRQSLGQGLEFLIYFQGNSAPDKSGLPSDRFSAERTGGSVSTLTIQRTQQEDSAVYLCASTVRGGGNQPQHFGDGTRLSIL.

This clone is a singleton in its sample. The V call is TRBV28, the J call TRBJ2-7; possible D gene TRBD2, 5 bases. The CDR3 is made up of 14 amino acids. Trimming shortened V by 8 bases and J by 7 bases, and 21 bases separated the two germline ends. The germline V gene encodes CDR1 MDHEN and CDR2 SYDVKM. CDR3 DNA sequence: TGTGCCAGCCGGACGACTACTCTCCCGGGGGAGCAGTACTTC. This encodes CASRTTTLPGEQYF.